This T cell receptor (beta chain) was sequenced for a study of cytomegalovirus exposure and HLA in healthy donors. The overall study: The use of the same platform for the approximately 130 validation repertoires and the roughly 700 first-cohort repertoires was reported by a later analysis.

Profiling relied on immunoSEQ multiplex PCR, and the TCRdb table lists in-frame clones only, not all of them. The table has 120,000 or so clones, 80% to 90% seen once. The donors were members of the approximately 120-subject validation cohort (separate from the approximately 670-subject first cohort). On this clone itself: Its antigen remains unknown.

Study-wide points: Reports showed the classifier diagnosing cytomegalovirus status with high specificity and sensitivity. According to the study, 160 or so TCR beta chains were cytomegalovirus-associated.

The sequence was obtained from a woman between 18 and 29 years old in good health and CMV-seronegative. Specimen: PBMCs.

For the CDR3, the DNA is TGTGCCAGCAGTTACTCACTAGCGGGAGTCTACGAGCAGTACTTC. It translates to CASSYSLAGVYEQYF. The chain recombines TRBV6-5 with TRBJ2-7, with 11 positions matching TRBD2. The CDR3 loop spans 15 amino acids. V dropped 0 bases and J dropped 3; count of bases not matched to a gene: 1. In germline, CDR1 is MNHEY, CDR2 SVGAGI.